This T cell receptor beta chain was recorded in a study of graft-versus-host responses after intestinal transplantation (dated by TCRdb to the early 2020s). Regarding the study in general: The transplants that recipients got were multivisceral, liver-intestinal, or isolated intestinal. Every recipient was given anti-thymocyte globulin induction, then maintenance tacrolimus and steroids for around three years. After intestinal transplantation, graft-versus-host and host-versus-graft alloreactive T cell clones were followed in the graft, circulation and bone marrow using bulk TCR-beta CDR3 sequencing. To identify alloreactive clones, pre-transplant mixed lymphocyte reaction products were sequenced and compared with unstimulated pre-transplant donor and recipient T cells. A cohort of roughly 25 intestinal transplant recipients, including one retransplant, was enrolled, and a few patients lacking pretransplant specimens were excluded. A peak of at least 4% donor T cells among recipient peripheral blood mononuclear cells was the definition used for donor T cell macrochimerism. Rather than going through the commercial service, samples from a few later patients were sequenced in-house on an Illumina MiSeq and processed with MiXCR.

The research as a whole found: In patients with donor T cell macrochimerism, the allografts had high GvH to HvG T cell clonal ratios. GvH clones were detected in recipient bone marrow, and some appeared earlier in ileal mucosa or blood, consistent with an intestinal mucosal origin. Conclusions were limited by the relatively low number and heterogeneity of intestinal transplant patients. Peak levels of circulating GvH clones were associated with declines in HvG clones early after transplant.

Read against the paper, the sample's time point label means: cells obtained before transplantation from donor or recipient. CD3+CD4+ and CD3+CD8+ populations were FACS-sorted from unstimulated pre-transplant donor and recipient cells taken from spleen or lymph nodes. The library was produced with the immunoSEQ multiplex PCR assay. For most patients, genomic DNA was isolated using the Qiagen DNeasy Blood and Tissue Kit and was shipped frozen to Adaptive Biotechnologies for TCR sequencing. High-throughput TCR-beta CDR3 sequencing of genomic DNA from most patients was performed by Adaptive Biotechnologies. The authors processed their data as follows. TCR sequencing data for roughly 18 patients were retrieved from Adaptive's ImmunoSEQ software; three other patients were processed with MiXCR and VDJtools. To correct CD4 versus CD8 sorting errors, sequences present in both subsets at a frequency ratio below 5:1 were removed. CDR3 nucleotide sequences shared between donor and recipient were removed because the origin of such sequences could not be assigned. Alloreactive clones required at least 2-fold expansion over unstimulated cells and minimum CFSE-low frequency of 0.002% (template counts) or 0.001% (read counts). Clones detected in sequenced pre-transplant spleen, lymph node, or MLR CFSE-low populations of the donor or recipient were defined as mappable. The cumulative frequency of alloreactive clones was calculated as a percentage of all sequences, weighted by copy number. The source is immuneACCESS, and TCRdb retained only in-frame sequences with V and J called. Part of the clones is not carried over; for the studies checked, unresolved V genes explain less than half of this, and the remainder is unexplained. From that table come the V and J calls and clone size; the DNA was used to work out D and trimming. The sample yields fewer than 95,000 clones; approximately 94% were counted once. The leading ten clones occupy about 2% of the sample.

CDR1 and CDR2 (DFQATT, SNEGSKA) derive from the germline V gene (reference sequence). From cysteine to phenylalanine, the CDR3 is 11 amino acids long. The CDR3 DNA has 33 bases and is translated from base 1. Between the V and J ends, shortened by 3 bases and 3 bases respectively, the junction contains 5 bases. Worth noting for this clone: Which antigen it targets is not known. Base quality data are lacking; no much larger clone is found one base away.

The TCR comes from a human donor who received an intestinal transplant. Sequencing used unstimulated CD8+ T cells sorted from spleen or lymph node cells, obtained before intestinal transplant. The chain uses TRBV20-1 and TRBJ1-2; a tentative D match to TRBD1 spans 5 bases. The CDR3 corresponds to CSARTDYGYTF. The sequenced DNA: TGCAGTGCTAGGACAGACTATGGCTACACCTTC.